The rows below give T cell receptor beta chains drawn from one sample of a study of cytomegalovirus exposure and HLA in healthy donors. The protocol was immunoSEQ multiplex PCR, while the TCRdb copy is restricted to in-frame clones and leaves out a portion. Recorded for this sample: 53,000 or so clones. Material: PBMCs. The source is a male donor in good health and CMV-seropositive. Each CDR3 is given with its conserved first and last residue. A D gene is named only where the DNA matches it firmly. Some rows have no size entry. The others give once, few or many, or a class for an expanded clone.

CDR3 DNA: TGTGCCAGCTCCTCCTTGGGCAGTAAAAATTCACCCCTCCACTTT
CDR3 protein: CASSSLGSKNSPLHF
clone size: .
D gene: .
V gene: TRBV18
J gene: TRBJ1-6

CDR3 DNA: TGTGCCAGCAGCGTAGCCACAGACCACTATGGCTACACCTTC
CDR3 protein: CASSVATDHYGYTF
clone size: .
D gene: .
V gene: TRBV9
J gene: TRBJ1-2

CDR3 DNA: TGCGCCAGCAGCCCAGGACTAGCGGGGATTTACGAGCAGTACTTC
CDR3 protein: CASSPGLAGIYEQYF
clone size: .
D gene: TRBD2
V gene: TRBV4-1
J gene: TRBJ2-7

CDR3 DNA: TGTGCCAGCAGTTATCAGTTCTTCTATGGCTACACCTTC
CDR3 protein: CASSYQFFYGYTF
clone size: medium-sized
D gene: .
V gene: TRBV6-5
J gene: TRBJ1-2

CDR3 DNA: TGTGCCAGTCGGGAGGCGGACAGTTATAGCAATCAGCCCCAGCATTTT
CDR3 protein: CASREADSYSNQPQHF
clone size: .
D gene: .
V gene: TRBV19
J gene: TRBJ1-5

CDR3 DNA: TGCGCCAGCAGCGTAAGGACAGAGAGCACAGATACGCAGTATTTT
CDR3 protein: CASSVRTESTDTQYF
clone size: .
D gene: .
V gene: TRBV5-1
J gene: TRBJ2-3

CDR3 DNA: TGTGCCAGCCGGGGGGGAGTTGAGCAGTTCTTC
CDR3 protein: CASRGGVEQFF
clone size: .
D gene: TRBD2
V gene: TRBV6-5
J gene: TRBJ2-1

CDR3 DNA: TGTGCCAGCAGCCCCCTTACAGGATCGAACACTGAAGCTTTCTTT
CDR3 protein: CASSPLTGSNTEAFF
clone size: .
D gene: .
V gene: TRBV4-2
J gene: TRBJ1-1

CDR3 DNA: TGTGCCAGCTCACTCCTGACAGGGGATGAGCAGTACTTC
CDR3 protein: CASSLLTGDEQYF
clone size: .
D gene: TRBD1
V gene: TRBV18
J gene: TRBJ2-7

CDR3 DNA: TGTGCCAGCTCCCTGCTAAGCGGGGGGGCTCAAGAGCAGTACTTC
CDR3 protein: CASSLLSGGAQEQYF
clone size: .
D gene: TRBD2
V gene: TRBV18
J gene: TRBJ2-7

CDR3 DNA: TGTGCCAGCAGTGAAGCCGTGGGGTCGGGGGGCTACACCTTC
CDR3 protein: CASSEAVGSGGYTF
clone size: .
D gene: .
V gene: TRBV2
J gene: TRBJ1-2

CDR3 DNA: TGTGCCAGCAGCGTAGGGGGGGGGCGCGGACAGCCCCAGCATTTT
CDR3 protein: CASSVGGGRGQPQHF
clone size: .
D gene: .
V gene: TRBV9
J gene: TRBJ1-5

CDR3 DNA: TGTGCCAGCACGAAGCTAGCAGGCCCAGATACGCAGTATTTT
CDR3 protein: CASTKLAGPDTQYF
clone size: .
D gene: .
V gene: TRBV2
J gene: TRBJ2-3

CDR3 DNA: TGTGCCAGCAGCGTAACTAGCGGGGGCACAGATACGCAGTATTTT
CDR3 protein: CASSVTSGGTDTQYF
clone size: .
D gene: TRBD2
V gene: TRBV5-5
J gene: TRBJ2-3

CDR3 DNA: TGTGCCAGCAGCGTAGGAGACTACACTGAAGCTTTCTTT
CDR3 protein: CASSVGDYTEAFF
clone size: .
D gene: .
V gene: TRBV9
J gene: TRBJ1-1

CDR3 DNA: TGCGCCAGCAGCCAAGAAGGGGACAGGAGAACCTTC
CDR3 protein: CASSQEGDRRTF
clone size: .
D gene: TRBD1
V gene: TRBV4-3
J gene: TRBJ1-2